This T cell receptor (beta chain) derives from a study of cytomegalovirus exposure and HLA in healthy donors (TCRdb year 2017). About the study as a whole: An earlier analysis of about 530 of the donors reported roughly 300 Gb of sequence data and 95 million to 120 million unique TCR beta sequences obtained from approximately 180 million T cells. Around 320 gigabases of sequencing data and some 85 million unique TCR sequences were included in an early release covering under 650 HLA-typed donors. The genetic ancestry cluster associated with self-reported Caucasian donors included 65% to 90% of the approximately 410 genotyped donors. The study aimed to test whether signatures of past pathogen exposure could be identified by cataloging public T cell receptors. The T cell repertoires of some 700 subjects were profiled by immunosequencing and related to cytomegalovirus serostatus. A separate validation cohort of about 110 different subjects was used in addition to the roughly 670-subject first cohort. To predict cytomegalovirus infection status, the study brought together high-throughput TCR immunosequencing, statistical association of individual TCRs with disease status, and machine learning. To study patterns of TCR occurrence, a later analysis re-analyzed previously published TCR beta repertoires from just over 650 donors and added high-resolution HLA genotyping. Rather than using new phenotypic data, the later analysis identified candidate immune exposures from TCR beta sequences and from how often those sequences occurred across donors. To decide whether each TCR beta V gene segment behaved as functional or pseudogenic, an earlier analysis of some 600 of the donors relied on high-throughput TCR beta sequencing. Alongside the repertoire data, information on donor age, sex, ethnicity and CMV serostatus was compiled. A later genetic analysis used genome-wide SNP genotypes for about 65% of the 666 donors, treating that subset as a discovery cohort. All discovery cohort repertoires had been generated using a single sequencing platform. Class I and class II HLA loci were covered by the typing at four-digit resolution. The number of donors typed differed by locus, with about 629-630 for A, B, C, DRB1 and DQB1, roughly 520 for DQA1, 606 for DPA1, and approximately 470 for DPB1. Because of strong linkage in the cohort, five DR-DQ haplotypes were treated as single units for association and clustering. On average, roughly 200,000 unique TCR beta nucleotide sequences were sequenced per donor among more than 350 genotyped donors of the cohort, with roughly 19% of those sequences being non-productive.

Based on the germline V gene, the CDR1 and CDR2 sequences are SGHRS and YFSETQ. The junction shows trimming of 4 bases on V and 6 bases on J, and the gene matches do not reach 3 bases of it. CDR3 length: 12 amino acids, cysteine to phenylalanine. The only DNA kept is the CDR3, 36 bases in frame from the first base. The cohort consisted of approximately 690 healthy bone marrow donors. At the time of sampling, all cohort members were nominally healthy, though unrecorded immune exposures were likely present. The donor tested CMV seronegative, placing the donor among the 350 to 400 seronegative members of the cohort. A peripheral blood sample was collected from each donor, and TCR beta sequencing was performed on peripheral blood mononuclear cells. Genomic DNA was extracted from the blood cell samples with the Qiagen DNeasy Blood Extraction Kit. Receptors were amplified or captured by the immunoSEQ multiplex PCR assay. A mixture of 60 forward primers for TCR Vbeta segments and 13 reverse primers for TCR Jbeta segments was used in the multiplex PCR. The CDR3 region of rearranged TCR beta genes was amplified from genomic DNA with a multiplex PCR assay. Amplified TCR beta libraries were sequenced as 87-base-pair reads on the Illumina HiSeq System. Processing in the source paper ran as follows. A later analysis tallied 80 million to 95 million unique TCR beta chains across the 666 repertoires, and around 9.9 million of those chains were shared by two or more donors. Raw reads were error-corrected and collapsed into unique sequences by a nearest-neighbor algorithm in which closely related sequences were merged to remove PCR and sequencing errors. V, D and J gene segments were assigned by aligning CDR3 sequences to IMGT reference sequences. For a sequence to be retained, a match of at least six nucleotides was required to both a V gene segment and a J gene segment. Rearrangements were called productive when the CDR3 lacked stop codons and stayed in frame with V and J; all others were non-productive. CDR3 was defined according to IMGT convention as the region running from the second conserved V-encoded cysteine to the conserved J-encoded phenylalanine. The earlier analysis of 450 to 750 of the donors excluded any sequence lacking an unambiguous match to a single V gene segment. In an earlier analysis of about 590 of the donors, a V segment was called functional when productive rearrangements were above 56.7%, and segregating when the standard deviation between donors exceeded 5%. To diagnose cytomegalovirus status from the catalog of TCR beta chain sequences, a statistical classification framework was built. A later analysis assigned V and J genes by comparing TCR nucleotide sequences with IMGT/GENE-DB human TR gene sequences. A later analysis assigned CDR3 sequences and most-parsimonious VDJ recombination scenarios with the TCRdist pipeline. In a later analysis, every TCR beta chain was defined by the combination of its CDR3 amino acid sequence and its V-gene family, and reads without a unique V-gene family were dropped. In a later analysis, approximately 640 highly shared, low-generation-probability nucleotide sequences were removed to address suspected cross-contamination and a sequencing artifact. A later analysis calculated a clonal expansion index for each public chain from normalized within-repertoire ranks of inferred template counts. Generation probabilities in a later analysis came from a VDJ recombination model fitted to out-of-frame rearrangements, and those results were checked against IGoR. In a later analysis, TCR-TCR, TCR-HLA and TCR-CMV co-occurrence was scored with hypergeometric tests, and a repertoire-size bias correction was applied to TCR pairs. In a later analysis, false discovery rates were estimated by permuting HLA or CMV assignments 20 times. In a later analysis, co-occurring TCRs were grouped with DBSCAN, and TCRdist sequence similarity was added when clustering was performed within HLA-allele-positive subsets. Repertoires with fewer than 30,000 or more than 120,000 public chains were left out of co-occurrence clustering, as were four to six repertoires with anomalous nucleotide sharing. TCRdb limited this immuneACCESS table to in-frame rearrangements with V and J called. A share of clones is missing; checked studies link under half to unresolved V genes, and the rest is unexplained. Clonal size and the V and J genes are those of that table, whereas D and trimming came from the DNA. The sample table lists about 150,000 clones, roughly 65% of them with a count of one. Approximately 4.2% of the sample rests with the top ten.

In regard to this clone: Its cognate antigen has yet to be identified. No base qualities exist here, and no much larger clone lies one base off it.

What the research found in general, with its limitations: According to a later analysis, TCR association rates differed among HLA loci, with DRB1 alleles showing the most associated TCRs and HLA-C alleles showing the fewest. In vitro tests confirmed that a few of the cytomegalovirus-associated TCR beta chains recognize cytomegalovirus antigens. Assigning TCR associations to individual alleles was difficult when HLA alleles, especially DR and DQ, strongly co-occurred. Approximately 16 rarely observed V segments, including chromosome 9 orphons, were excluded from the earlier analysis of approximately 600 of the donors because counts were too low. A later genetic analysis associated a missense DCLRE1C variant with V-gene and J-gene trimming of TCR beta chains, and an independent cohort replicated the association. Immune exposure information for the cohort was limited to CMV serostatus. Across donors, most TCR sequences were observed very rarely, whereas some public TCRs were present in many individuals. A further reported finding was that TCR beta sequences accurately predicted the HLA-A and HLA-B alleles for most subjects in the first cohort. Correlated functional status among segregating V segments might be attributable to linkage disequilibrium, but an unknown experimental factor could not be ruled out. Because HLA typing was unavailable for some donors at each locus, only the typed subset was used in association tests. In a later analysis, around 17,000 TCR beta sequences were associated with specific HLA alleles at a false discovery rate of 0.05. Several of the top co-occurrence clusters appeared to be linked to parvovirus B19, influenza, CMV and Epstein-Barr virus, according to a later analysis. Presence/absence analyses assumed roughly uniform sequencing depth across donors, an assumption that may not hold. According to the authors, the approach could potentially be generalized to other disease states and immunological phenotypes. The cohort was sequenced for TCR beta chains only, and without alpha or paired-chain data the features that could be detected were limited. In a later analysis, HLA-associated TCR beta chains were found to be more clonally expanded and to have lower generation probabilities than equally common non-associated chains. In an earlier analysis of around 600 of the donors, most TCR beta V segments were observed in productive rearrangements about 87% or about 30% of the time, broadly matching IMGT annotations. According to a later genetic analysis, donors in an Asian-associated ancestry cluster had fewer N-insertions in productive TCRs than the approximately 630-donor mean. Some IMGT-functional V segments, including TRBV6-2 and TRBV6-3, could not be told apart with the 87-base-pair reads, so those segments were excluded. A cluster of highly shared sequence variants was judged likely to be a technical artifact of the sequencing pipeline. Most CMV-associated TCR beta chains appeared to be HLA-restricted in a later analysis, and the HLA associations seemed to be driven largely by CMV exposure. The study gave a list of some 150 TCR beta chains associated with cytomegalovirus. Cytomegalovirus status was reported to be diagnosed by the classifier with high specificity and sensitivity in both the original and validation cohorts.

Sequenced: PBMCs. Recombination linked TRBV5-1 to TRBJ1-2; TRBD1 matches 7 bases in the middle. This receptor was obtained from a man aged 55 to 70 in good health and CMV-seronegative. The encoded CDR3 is CASSETGDGYTF. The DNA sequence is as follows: TGCGCCAGCAGCGAAACAGGGGATGGCTACACCTTC. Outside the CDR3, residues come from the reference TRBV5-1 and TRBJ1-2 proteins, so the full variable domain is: KAGVTQTPRYLIKTRGQQVTLSCSPISGHRSVSWYQQTPGQGLQFLFEYFSETQRNKGNFPGRFSGRQFSNSRSEMNVSTLELGDSALYLCASSETGDGYTFGSGTRLTVV.